This TCR beta chain was obtained from a study of blood T cells in healthy people across ages. Then a second PCR, running about 6 to 12 cycles, was carried out with a sample-barcoded 5' primer and a J-beta primer mix. TCRdb re-called the 5' RACE reads through MiXCR, storing one row per CDR3 protein. This repertoire shows about 780,000 distinct CDR3 sequences, roughly 25% found once; its top ten account for 3%. Total RNA amounts of at least 6 micrograms were extracted per sample. These data were also reused for a study on T cells of mothers and their children. Turning to that study: The donors comprised over 5 children and their three healthy Caucasian mothers. When mothers and children were related, their normalized repertoire overlap, which was always slightly higher, did not differ significantly from that of unrelated pairs.

The receptor was derived from a boy between 10 and 17 years old in good health. Sequencing input: blood.

The CDR3 bases are TGTGCCATGTCGAACGTAAATTATAGGGGAATCGTGTCGCAGAACGAGCAGTACTTC. It codes for CAMSNVNYRGIVSQNEQYF. The chain combines TRBV10-3 with TRBJ2-7; maybe TRBD1 (5 bases). The CDR3 is made up of 19 amino acids. Trimming cost V 9 bases and J 5 bases, with 35 bases left between them. Germline lookup yields CDR1 ENHRY and CDR2 SYGVKD.